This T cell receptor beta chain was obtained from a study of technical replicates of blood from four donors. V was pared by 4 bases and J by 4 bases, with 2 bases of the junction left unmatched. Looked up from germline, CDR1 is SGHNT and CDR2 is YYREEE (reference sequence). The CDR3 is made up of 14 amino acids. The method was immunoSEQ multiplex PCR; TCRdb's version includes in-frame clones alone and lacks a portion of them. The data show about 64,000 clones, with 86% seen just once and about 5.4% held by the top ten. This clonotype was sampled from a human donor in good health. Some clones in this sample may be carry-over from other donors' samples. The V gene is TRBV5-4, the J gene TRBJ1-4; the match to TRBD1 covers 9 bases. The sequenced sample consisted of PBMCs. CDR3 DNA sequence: TGTGCCAGCAGCATGACAGGGGGTAATGAAAAACTGTTTTTT. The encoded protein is CASSMTGGNEKLFF.